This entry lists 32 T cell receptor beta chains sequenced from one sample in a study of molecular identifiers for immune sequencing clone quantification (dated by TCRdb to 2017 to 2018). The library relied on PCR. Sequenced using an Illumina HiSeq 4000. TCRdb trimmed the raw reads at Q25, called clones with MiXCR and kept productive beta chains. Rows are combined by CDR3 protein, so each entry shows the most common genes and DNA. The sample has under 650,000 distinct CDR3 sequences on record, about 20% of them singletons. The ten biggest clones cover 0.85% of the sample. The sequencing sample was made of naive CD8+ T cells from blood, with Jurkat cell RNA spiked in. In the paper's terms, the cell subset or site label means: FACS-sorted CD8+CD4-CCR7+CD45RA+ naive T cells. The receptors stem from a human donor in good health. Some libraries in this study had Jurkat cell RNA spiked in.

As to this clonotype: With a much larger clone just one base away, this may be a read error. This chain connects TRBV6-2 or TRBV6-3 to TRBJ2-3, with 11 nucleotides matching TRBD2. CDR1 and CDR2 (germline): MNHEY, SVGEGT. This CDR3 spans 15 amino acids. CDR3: CVSSYSGGGPDTQYF. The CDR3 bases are TGTGTCAGCAGTTATAGCGGGGGGGGGCCAGATACGCAGTATTTT.

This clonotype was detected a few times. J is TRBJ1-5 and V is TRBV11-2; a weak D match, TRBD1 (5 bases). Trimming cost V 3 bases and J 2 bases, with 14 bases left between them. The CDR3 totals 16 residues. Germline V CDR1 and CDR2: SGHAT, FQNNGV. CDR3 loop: CASSLSGGWGNQPQHF. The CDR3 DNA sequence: TGTGCCAGCAGCTTGTCTGGGGGATGGGGCAATCAGCCCCAGCATTTT.

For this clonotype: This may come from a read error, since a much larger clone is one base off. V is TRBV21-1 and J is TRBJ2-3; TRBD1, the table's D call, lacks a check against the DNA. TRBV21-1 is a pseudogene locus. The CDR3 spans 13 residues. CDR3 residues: CAGSWAERTPLYF. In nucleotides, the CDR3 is TGTGCCGGCAGCTGGGCGGAGCGGACCCCCTTGTATTTT.

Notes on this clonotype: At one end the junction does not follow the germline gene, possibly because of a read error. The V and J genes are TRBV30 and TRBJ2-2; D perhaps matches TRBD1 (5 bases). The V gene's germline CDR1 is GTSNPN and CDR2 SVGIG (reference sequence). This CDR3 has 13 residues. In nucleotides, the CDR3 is TGTACCTGGACACTAACGAACACCGGGGAGCTGTTTTTT. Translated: CTWTLTNTGELFF.

The CDR3 DNA follows: TGTGCCAGCTCACCATCAACGAGTGAAGCTTTCTTT. It is translated as CASSPSTSEAFF. This rearrangement joins TRBV18 to TRBJ1-1; no definite D call. Germline lookup yields CDR1 KGHSH and CDR2 LQKENI. The V gene lost 2 bases and the J gene lost 7 bases, with 8 bases spanning the gap. The CDR3 covers 12 residues.

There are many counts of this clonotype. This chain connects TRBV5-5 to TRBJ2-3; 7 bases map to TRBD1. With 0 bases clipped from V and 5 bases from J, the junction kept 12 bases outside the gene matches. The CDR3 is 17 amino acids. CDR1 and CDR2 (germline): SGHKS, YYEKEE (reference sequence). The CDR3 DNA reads TGTGCCAGCAGCTTGGGGTCATCAGGGGGTCGGATAGATACGCAGTATTTT. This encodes CASSLGSSGGRIDTQYF.

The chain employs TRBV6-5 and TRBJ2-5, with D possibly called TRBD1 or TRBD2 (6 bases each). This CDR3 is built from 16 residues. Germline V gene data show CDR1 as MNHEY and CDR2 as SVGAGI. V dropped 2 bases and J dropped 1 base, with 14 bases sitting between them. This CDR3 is CASSYEGGGPQETQYF. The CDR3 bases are TGTGCCAGCAGTTACGAGGGGGGAGGCCCCCAAGAGACCCAGTACTTC.

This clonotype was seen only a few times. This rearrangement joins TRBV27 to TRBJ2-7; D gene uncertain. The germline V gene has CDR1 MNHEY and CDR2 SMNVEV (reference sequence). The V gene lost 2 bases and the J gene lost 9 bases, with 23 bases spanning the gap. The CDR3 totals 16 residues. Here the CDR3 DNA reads TGTGCCAGCAGTTTAACGGTTCAGAAGTACAGCGACGGGCAGTACTTC. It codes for CASSLTVQKYSDGQYF.

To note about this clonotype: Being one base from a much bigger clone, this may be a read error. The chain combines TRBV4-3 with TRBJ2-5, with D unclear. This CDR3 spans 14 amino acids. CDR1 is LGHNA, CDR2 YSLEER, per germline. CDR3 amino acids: CASSQDMSEETPYF. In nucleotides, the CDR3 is TGCGCCAGCAGCCAAGATATGAGCGAGGAGACCCCGTACTTC.

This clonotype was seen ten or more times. The DNA for the CDR3 is TGTGCCAGCAGCTCCAAGCGGGAGCGACCCTACGAGCAGTACTTC. This sequence encodes CASSSKRERPYEQYF. This sequence joins TRBV5-4 and TRBJ2-7, with TRBD2 matching over 8 bases. CDR1 and CDR2 from the germline V gene are SGHNT and YYREEE (reference sequence). After removal of 3 bases from V and 2 bases from J, the junction contained 7 bases not matched to a gene. CDR3 length equals 15 residues.

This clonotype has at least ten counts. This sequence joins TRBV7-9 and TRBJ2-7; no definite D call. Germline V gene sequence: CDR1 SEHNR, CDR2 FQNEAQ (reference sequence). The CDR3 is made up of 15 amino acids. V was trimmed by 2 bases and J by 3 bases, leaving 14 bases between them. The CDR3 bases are TGTGCCAGCAGCTTACCTCAGGCAGAGAACTACGAGCAGTACTTC. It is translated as CASSLPQAENYEQYF.

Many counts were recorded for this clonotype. CDR3 sequence (DNA): TGTGCCAGCAGTTCCGGGGCCCCCTATGGCTACACCTTC. Residues: CASSSGAPYGYTF. V usage is TRBV6-5 and J usage is TRBJ1-2; the D gene is possibly TRBD1 (5 bases). The germline CDR1 and CDR2 sequences are MNHEY and SVGAGI. This CDR3 spans 13 amino acids. V lost 4 bases to trimming and J lost 4 bases, with 10 bases between them.

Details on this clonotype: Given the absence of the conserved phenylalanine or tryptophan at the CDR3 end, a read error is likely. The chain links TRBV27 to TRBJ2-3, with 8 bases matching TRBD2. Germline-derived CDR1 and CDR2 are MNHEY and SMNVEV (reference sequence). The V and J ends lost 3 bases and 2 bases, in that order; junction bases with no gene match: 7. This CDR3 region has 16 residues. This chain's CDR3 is CASSLGAGAFTDTQYS. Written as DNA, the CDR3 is TGTGCCAGCAGTTTGGGAGCGGGAGCTTTCACAGATACGCAGTATTCT.

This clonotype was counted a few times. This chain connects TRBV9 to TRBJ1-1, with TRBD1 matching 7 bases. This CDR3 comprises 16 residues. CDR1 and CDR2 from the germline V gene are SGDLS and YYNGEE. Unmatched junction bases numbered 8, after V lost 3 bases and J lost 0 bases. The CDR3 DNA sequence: TGTGCCAGCAGCGAGATTACAGGGGACGTGAACACTGAAGCTTTCTTT. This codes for CASSEITGDVNTEAFF.

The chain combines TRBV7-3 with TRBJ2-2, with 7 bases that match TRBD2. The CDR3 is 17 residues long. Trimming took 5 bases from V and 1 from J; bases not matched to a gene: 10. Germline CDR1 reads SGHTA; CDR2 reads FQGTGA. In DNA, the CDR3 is TGTGCCAGCAGCCCCACCCGTAGCGGGTGGAACACCGGGGAGCTGTTTTTT. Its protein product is CASSPTRSGWNTGELFF.

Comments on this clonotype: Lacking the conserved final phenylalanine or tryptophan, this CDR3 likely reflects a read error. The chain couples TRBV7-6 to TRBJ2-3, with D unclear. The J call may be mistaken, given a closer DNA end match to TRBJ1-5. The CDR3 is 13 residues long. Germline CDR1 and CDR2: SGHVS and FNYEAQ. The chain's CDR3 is CASSLEGAYTQHV. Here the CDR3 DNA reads TGTGCCAGCAGCTTGGAGGGAGCGTATACGCAGCATGTT.

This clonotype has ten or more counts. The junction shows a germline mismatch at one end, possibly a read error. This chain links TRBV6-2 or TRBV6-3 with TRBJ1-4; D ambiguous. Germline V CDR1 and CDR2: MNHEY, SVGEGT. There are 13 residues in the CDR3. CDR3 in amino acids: CASSYFAEAVRIF. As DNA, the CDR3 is TGTGCCAGCAGTTACTTTGCAGAGGCAGTTCGGATTTTT.

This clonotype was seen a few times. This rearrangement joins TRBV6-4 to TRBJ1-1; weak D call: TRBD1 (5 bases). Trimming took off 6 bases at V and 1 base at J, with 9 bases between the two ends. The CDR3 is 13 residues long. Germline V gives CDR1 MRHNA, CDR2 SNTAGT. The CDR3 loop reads CASRKTANTEAFF. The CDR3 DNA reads TGTGCCAGCAGGAAGACAGCGAACACTGAAGCTTTCTTT.

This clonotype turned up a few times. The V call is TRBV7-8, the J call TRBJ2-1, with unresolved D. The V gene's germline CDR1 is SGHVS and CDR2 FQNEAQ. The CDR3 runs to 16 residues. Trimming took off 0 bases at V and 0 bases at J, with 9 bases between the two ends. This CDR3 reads CASSLAGRSSYNEQFF. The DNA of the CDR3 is TGTGCCAGCAGCTTAGCTGGTCGAAGCTCCTACAATGAGCAGTTCTTC.

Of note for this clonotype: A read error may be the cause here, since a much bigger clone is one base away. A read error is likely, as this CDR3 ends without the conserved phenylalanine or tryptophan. As DNA, the CDR3 is TGTGCCAGCAGCTTAGGGGAGGATTCCTATAGCAATCAGCCCCAGCATTCT. Residues: CASSLGEDSYSNQPQHS. V usage is TRBV7-9 and J usage is TRBJ1-5; D uncertain. This CDR3 contains 17 residues. In germline, CDR1 is SEHNR, CDR2 FQNEAQ (reference sequence). The V end lost 1 base, the J end lost 0 bases, and 13 bases lay between the germline ends.

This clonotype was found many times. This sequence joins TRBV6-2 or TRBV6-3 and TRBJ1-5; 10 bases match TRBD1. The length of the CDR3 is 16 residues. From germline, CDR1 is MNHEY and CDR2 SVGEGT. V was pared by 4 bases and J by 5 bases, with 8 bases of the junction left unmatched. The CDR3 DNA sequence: TGTGCCAGCAGTTCGCGGGACAGGGGAGCTCATCAGCCCCAGCATTTT. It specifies CASSSRDRGAHQPQHF.

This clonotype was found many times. The CDR3 nucleotides read TGCAGTGCTAGGTGGGAGGGGTACGAGCAGTACTTC. It is translated as CSARWEGYEQYF. The chain employs TRBV20-1 and TRBJ2-7; TRBD2 matches at 7 bases. V lost 3 bases to trimming and J lost 4 bases; unmatched junction nucleotides: 3. The germline V gene encodes CDR1 DFQATT and CDR2 SNEGSKA (reference sequence). This CDR3 spans 12 amino acids.

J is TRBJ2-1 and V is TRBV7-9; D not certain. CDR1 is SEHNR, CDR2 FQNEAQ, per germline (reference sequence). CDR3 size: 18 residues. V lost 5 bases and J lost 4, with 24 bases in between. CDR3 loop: CASSPGRVPANNYNEQFF. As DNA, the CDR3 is TGTGCCAGCAGCCCCGGAAGGGTGCCCGCGAATAATTACAATGAGCAGTTCTTC.

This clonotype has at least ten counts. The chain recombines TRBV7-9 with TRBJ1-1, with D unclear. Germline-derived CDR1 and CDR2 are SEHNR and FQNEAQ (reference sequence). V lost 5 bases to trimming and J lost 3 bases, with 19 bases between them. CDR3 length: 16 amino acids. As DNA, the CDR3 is TGTGCCAGCAGCCCACCGCTTTCCCCCTTGGACACTGAAGCTTTCTTT. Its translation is CASSPPLSPLDTEAFF.

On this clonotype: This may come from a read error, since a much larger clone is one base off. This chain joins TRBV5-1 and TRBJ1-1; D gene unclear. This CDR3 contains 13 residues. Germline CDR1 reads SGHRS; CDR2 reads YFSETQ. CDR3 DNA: TGCACCAGCAGCTCCCACCGGGAGAACGAAGCTTTCTTT. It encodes CTSSSHRENEAFF. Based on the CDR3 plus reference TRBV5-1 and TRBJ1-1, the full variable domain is KAGVTQTPRYLIKTRGQQVTLSCSPISGHRSVSWYQQTPGQGLQFLFEYFSETQRNKGNFPGRFSGRQFSNSRSEMNVSTLELGDSALYLCTSSSHRENEAFFGQGTRLTVV.

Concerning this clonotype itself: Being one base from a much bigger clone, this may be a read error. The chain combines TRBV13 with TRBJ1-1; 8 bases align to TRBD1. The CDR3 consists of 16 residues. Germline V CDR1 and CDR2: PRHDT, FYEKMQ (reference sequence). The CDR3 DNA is TGTGCCAGCAGCGTCGGGACAGGAGAAATTAACACTGAAGCTCTCTTT. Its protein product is CASSVGTGEINTEALF.

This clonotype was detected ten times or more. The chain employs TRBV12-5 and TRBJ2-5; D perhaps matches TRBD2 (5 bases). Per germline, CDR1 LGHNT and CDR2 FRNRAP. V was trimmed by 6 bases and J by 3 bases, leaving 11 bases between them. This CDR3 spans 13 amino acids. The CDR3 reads CASGPTGKETQYF. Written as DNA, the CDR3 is TGTGCTAGTGGACCTACGGGAAAAGAGACCCAGTACTTC.

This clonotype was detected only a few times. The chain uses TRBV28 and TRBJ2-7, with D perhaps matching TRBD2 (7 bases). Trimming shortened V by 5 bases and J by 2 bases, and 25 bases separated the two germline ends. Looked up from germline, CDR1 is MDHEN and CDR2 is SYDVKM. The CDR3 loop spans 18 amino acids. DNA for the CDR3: TGTGCCAGCAGTATTGGGGTCGGGGGGCAGGGGATCGCCTACGAGCAGTACTTC. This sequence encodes CASSIGVGGQGIAYEQYF. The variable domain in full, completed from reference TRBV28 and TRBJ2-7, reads DVKVTQSSRYLVKRTGEKVFLECVQDMDHENMFWYRQDPGLGLRLIYFSYDVKMKEKGDIPEGYSVSREKKERFSLILESASTNQTSMYLCASSIGVGGQGIAYEQYFGPGTRLTVT.

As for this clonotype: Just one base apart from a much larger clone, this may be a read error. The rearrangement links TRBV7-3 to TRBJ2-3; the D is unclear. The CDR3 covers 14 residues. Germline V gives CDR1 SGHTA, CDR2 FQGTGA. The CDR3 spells CASSLYGFTDTRYF. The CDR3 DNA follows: TGTGCCAGCAGCTTATATGGCTTCACAGATACGCGGTATTTT.

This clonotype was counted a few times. The CDR3 is CASSQGVPSGNTIYF. The DNA for the CDR3 is TGTGCCAGCAGCCAAGGGGTTCCTTCTGGAAACACCATATATTTT. The rearrangement links TRBV16 to TRBJ1-3; D gene unclear. There are 15 residues in the CDR3. CDR1 KGHSY and CDR2 FQNENV come from the germline V gene. The V end lost 2 bases, the J end lost 1 base, and 9 bases lay between the germline ends.

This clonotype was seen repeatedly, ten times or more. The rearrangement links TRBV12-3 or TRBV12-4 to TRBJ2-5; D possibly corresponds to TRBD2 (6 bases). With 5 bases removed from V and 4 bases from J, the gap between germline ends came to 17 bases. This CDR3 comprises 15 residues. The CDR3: CASSKGGGVAETQYF. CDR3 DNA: TGTGCCAGCAGTAAGGGAGGAGGGGTGGCAGAGACCCAGTACTTC.

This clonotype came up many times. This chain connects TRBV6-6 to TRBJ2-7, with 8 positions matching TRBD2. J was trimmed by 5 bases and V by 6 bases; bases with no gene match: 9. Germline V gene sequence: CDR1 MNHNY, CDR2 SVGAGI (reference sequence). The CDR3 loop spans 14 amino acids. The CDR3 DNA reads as TGTGCCAGCAGCCCCGGGGGGGGGAGGGACGAGCAGTACTTC. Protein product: CASSPGGGRDEQYF.